This paragraph reports one T cell receptor (beta chain). Within the sample, other DNA sequences also encode this same CDR3. This specimen belongs to a study of control samples from healthy donors and cancer patients. Profiling relied on immunoSEQ multiplex PCR, and the TCRdb table lists in-frame clones only, not all of them. The sample contains over 100,000 clones, around nine tenths of which appear only once. Between the trimmed V and J ends, which lost 3 bases and 0 bases, there was a span of 8 bases. The CDR3 is made up of 14 amino acids. In germline, CDR1 is LGHDT, CDR2 YNNKEL (reference sequence).

The chain links TRBV3-1 (or the pseudogene TRBV3-2) to TRBJ1-1; D is perhaps TRBD1 (5 bases). Source material: blood. The sequence came from a middle-aged man in good health. DNA of the CDR3: TGTGCCAGCAGCCAGGGACCGCTGAACACTGAAGCTTTCTTT. It is translated as CASSQGPLNTEAFF.